The 27 T cell receptor beta chains listed next were all sequenced from one sample in a study of shared clonotypes between healthy human individuals. Only in-frame clones appear in the TCRdb table, and some are missing; sequencing was by immunoSEQ multiplex PCR. The sample lists approximately 95,000 clones, around two thirds occurring once. The sequenced sample was memory CD8+ T cells sorted from blood. The subset is: CD45RO+ cells pooled with CCR7-negative TemRA cells. The receptors derive from a man younger than 40 in good health.

By sample fraction, this clone is medium-sized. This same CDR3 is encoded by further DNA sequences in the sample. This sequence joins TRBV7-9 and TRBJ2-1, with D unresolved. Germline CDR1 reads SEHNR; CDR2 reads FQNEAQ (reference sequence). The CDR3 loop spans 12 amino acids. V lost 1 base, J lost 12 bases, and 10 bases lay in between. CDR3: CASSLEGTLQFF. The CDR3 nucleotides read TGTGCCAGCAGCTTAGAGGGCACTTTGCAGTTCTTC.

The rearrangement uses TRBV28 and TRBJ2-1; 8 positions match TRBD1. The trim removed 5 bases at V and 6 bases at J, leaving 12 bases unmatched. The CDR3 consists of 16 residues. Germline-derived CDR1 and CDR2 are MDHEN and SYDVKM. CDR3 loop: CASSLISRTGTNEQFF. The CDR3 nucleotides are TGTGCCAGCAGTCTGATATCCCGGACAGGGACCAATGAGCAGTTCTTC. Complete variable domain (other parts from reference TRBV28 and TRBJ2-1): DVKVTQSSRYLVKRTGEKVFLECVQDMDHENMFWYRQDPGLGLRLIYFSYDVKMKEKGDIPEGYSVSREKKERFSLILESASTNQTSMYLCASSLISRTGTNEQFFGPGTRLTVL.

The chain carries TRBV6-5 and TRBJ2-3; no firm D call. The CDR3 extends over 11 amino acids. V was trimmed by 10 bases and J by 6 bases, leaving 11 bases between them. CDR1 MNHEY and CDR2 SVGAGI come from the germline V gene. The CDR3 region has the DNA TGTGCCACGAGCCCGATGGATACGCAGTATTTT. Encoded protein: CATSPMDTQYF.

This chain connects TRBV5-5 to TRBJ2-3; D remains ambiguous. CDR1 and CDR2 (germline): SGHKS, YYEKEE (reference sequence). The V end was cut by 0 bases, the J end by 8 bases, with 10 bases between. This CDR3 contains 13 residues. The CDR3: CASSLARSGTQYF. The CDR3 nucleotides are TGTGCCAGCAGCTTGGCACGCTCGGGTACGCAGTATTTT.

The chain carries TRBV14 and TRBJ2-2; 7 positions match TRBD1. The CDR3 spans 19 residues. V lost 1 base, J lost 5 bases, and 16 bases stayed unmatched. Germline values: CDR1 SGHDN, CDR2 FVKESK. CDR3 protein: CASSQGTGLRPLPTGELFF. The CDR3 bases are TGTGCCAGCAGCCAAGGGACAGGTCTTAGGCCACTGCCTACCGGGGAGCTGTTTTTT.

The gene calls are TRBV6-6 and TRBJ1-4; unclear D gene. The CDR3 has 13 amino acids. Between the trimmed V and J ends, which lost 11 bases and 5 bases, there was a span of 15 bases. Germline loops: CDR1 MNHNY, CDR2 SVGAGI (reference sequence). DNA for the CDR3: TGTGCCGCCCAAGGGAATCGAAATGAAAAACTGTTTTTT. Protein product: CAAQGNRNEKLFF.

Only a few counts were recorded for this clone. The chain is built from TRBV23-1 and TRBJ2-6; possibly TRBD2 for D (6 bases). TRBV23-1 is an open reading frame whose function is uncertain. This CDR3 is 17 amino acids long. With 6 bases removed from V and 1 base from J, the gap between germline ends came to 16 bases. The CDR3 DNA is TGCGCCAGCAGCCTGGGGGGTTTTGGTTCTGGGGCCAACGTCCTGACTTTC. Amino acids: CASSLGGFGSGANVLTF.

The chain links TRBV25-1 to TRBJ2-5, with D possibly being TRBD2 (5 bases). The CDR3 covers 14 residues. The germline V and J ends were trimmed by 3 bases and 5 bases, with 13 bases remaining between them. Germline assignment: CDR1 MGHDK and CDR2 SYGVNS. The CDR3 DNA reads as TGTGCCAGCAGTGATCAGCGAACGGGGGAGACCCAGTACTTC. Amino acids: CASSDQRTGETQYF.

This chain links TRBV29-1 with TRBJ2-1, with TRBD1 as a possible D gene (5 bases). The CDR3 length is 13 residues. V lost 5 bases to trimming and J lost 2 bases, with 10 bases between them. Germline CDR1 and CDR2: SQVTM and ANQGSEA. CDR3: CSVQGSTYNEQFF. CDR3 sequence (DNA): TGCAGCGTTCAGGGAAGCACCTACAATGAGCAGTTCTTC.

This chain connects TRBV29-1 to TRBJ1-3; unclear D gene. CDR3 length equals 11 residues. Germline assignment: CDR1 SQVTM and CDR2 ANQGSEA. V lost 4 bases and J lost 16, with 17 bases in between. The CDR3 nucleotides are TGCAGCGTTGGCGACGTCGGGTACCGGTATTTT. Protein sequence: CSVGDVGYRYF.

V is TRBV6-6 and J is TRBJ1-1; unclear D gene. Trimming shortened V by 2 bases and J by 0 bases, and 4 bases separated the two germline ends. The CDR3 runs 13 residues. Germline assignment: CDR1 MNHNY and CDR2 SVGAGI (reference sequence). The chain's CDR3 is CASSYAMNTEAFF. CDR3 bases: TGTGCCAGCAGTTACGCCATGAACACTGAAGCTTTCTTT.

This rearrangement joins TRBV7-6 to TRBJ2-1, with D possibly being TRBD2 (6 bases). The germline V gene encodes CDR1 SGHVS and CDR2 FNYEAQ. V was shortened by 3 bases and J by 5 bases, with 17 bases between the two germline ends. CDR3 length equals 16 residues. CDR3 loop: CASSFAVISGNNEQFF. CDR3 nucleotides: TGTGCCAGCAGCTTTGCGGTGATTAGCGGAAACAATGAGCAGTTCTTC.

The rearrangement uses TRBV29-1 and TRBJ1-2, with D tentatively TRBD1 (5 bases). Germline V gives CDR1 SQVTM, CDR2 ANQGSEA. V lost 0 bases to trimming and J lost 6 bases, with 14 bases between them. The CDR3 is 14 amino acids. The CDR3 region is CSVEEGGVSDGYTF. CDR3 bases: TGCAGCGTTGAAGAGGGAGGGGTCTCCGATGGCTACACCTTC. Complete variable domain (other parts from reference TRBV29-1 and TRBJ1-2): SAVISQKPSRDICQRGTSLTIQCQVDSQVTMMFWYRQQPGQSLTLIATANQGSEATYESGFVIDKFPISRPNLTFSTLTVSNMSPEDSSIYLCSVEEGGVSDGYTFGSGTRLTVV.

V and J are TRBV2 and TRBJ2-1; D gene uncertain. The V gene's germline CDR1 is SNHLY and CDR2 FYNNEI. V lost 8 bases and J lost 4, with 15 bases in between. This CDR3 region has 14 residues. The CDR3 DNA follows: TGTGCCAGCCTCTGGACGGAAACATACAATGAGCAGTTCTTC. As protein: CASLWTETYNEQFF.

The CDR3 protein is CASRATSGRSYEQYF. Here the CDR3 DNA reads TGTGCCAGCAGGGCGACTAGCGGGAGAAGCTACGAGCAGTACTTC. This chain joins TRBV28 and TRBJ2-7; 12 bases agree with TRBD2. This CDR3 is 15 amino acids long. Germline V gene lookup returns CDR1 MDHEN and CDR2 SYDVKM. The V gene end was trimmed by 6 bases and the J gene end by 3 bases; junction bases not matched to a gene: 6.

The chain employs TRBV19 and TRBJ2-1; 10 bases line up with TRBD2. Unmatched junction bases numbered 9, after V lost 6 bases and J lost 4 bases. Germline V lookup: CDR1 LNHDA, CDR2 SQIVND (reference sequence). This CDR3 is 16 amino acids long. CDR3: CASRRITSGIYNEQFF. The CDR3 DNA sequence: TGTGCCAGTAGGCGGATAACTAGCGGGATTTACAATGAGCAGTTCTTC.

V is TRBV6-5 and J is TRBJ2-1, with a weak D call TRBD2 (5 bases). The V end lost 7 bases, the J end lost 14 bases, and 24 bases lay between the germline ends. The CDR3 length is 14 residues. CDR1 and CDR2 (germline): MNHEY, SVGAGI. The CDR3 spells CASTQGADATREFF. The CDR3 bases are TGTGCCAGCACCCAAGGAGCGGACGCAACTCGGGAGTTCTTC.

The rearrangement uses TRBV6-5 and TRBJ2-1; D possibly corresponds to TRBD2 (6 bases). The V end lost 2 bases, the J end lost 8 bases, and 10 bases lay between the germline ends. Per the germline V gene, CDR1 is MNHEY and CDR2 is SVGAGI. The CDR3 length is 13 residues. Here the CDR3 reads CASSYAGPDEQFF. CDR3 in DNA: TGTGCCAGCAGTTACGCGGGACCGGATGAGCAGTTCTTC.

The chain couples TRBV7-2 to TRBJ2-1, with unresolved D. This CDR3 is 14 amino acids long. The V and J ends lost 1 base and 9 bases respectively, with 13 bases between them. In germline, CDR1 is SGHTA, CDR2 FQGNSA. CDR3 DNA: TGTGCCAGCAGCTTAGATAGCAGGTGGAGTGAGCAGTTCTTC. It codes for CASSLDSRWSEQFF.

This clone showed up just a few times. V gene TRBV7-8 combines with J gene TRBJ2-5; TRBD2 matches at 8 bases. The CDR3 sequence is 12 residues long. Germline loops: CDR1 SGHVS, CDR2 FQNEAQ. V shed 1 base, J shed 13 bases, and the junction held 5 bases outside the gene matches. CDR3 sequence reads: CASSLGLAGLYF. Here the CDR3 DNA reads TGTGCCAGCAGCTTAGGTTTAGCGGGGTTGTACTTC.

DNA for the CDR3: TGCGCCAGCAGCTTTAGCATAAGTAACGAGGGCAATGAGCAGTTCTTC. It encodes CASSFSISNEGNEQFF. The J gene is TRBJ2-1, the V gene TRBV5-1, with a weak D call TRBD2 (5 bases). The length of the CDR3 is 16 residues. The V end lost 2 bases, the J end lost 6 bases, and 18 bases lay between the germline ends. Germline V CDR1 and CDR2: SGHRS, YFSETQ.

This chain uses TRBV27 with TRBJ2-1, with TRBD2 as a possible D gene (6 bases). In germline, CDR1 is MNHEY, CDR2 SMNVEV (reference sequence). The CDR3 is 16 residues long. V lost 4 bases and J 1 base, leaving 14 bases between the germline ends. In DNA, the CDR3 is TGTGCCAGCAGTTCACTTCCTGCGGGATCCTACAATGAGCAGTTCTTC. Amino acid sequence: CASSSLPAGSYNEQFF.

The chain is built from TRBV29-1 and TRBJ2-5, with 7 bases that match TRBD1. Trimming at V came to 0 bases and at J to 3 bases, leaving 4 bases not matched to a gene. This CDR3 is 14 amino acids long. Germline CDR1 and CDR2: SQVTM and ANQGSEA. DNA of the CDR3: TGCAGCGTTGAAGAAGGGCAGGGGGAAGAGACCCAGTACTTC. This codes for CSVEEGQGEETQYF.

The chain joins TRBV7-9 to TRBJ2-5; 12 bases line up with TRBD1. The CDR3 length is 14 residues. V gave up 8 bases and J gave up 2 bases; unmatched junction bases: 3. Looked up from germline, CDR1 is SEHNR and CDR2 is FQNEAQ (reference sequence). CDR3 DNA: TGTGCCAGCGGGGGACAGGGGGCGCAAGAGACCCAGTACTTC. Amino acid sequence: CASGGQGAQETQYF.

In this sample, this clone turned up once. The same CDR3 arises from other DNA sequences in this sample as well. This chain links TRBV15 with TRBJ2-7; D remains ambiguous. This CDR3 has 13 amino acids. The V end lost 0 bases, the J end lost 1 base, and 4 bases lay between the germline ends. Germline V gene sequence: CDR1 LNHNV, CDR2 YYDKDF (reference sequence). The CDR3 DNA is TGTGCCACCAGCAGAGACTTGTCCTACGAGCAGTACTTC. Its translation: CATSRDLSYEQYF.

This chain uses TRBV2 with TRBJ2-7; D gene ambiguous. Germline loops: CDR1 SNHLY, CDR2 FYNNEI. This CDR3 has 11 residues. Trimming removed 11 bases from V and 3 bases from J, with 11 bases in between. In DNA, the CDR3 is TGTGCCCAAAGAAAAGGCTACGAGCAGTACTTC. This encodes CAQRKGYEQYF.

The gene calls are TRBV7-2 and TRBJ1-1, with 9 bases identical to TRBD1. Germline loops: CDR1 SGHTA, CDR2 FQGNSA. With 5 bases clipped from V and 4 bases from J, the junction kept 8 bases outside the gene matches. CDR3 size: 15 residues. The CDR3 loop reads CASSLQGARPTEAFF. The CDR3 nucleotides are TGTGCCAGCAGCCTACAGGGGGCGCGTCCCACTGAAGCTTTCTTT.